One sample yielded the 8 T cell receptor beta chains listed below, sequenced in a study of early T cells in non-severe SARS-CoV-2 infection. A single record per CDR3 protein comes from TCRdb applying MiXCR to the 5' RACE reads. Altogether about 26,000 distinct CDR3 sequences are present, under 5% being singletons, with the ten largest covering 6.2%. The sequenced material came from whole blood. The receptors come from an adult who was a healthcare worker with PCR-confirmed SARS-CoV-2 infection or an uninfected control (not recorded which).

This clonotype has ten or more counts. The gene calls are TRBV5-1 and TRBJ2-1; TRBD1 matches 11 bases. V dropped 7 bases and J dropped 3; count of bases not matched to a gene: 9. The CDR3 is 16 residues long. Germline CDR1 SGHRS, CDR2 YFSETQ. The CDR3 here is CASLPPGTGGYNEQFF. Here the CDR3 DNA reads TGCGCCAGCCTTCCTCCGGGGACAGGGGGCTACAATGAGCAGTTCTTC. Drawing the rest from reference TRBV5-1 and TRBJ2-1, the complete variable domain is KAGVTQTPRYLIKTRGQQVTLSCSPISGHRSVSWYQQTPGQGLQFLFEYFSETQRNKGNFPGRFSGRQFSNSRSEMNVSTLELGDSALYLCASLPPGTGGYNEQFFGPGTRLTVL.

Ten or more counts support this clonotype. This chain uses TRBV11-2 with TRBJ1-4, with D unresolved. The CDR3 runs to 15 residues. Germline CDR1 and CDR2: SGHAT and FQNNGV. The V and J ends lost 5 bases and 0 bases respectively, with 10 bases between them. CDR3 in amino acids: CASSDWASTNEKLFF. CDR3 coding DNA: TGTGCCAGCAGCGACTGGGCCTCAACTAATGAAAAACTGTTTTTT.

This clonotype was found many times. V usage is TRBV10-3 and J usage is TRBJ2-3, with a weak D call TRBD1 (6 bases). CDR1 and CDR2 from the germline V gene are ENHRY and SYGVKD. Trimming left V 6 bases short and J 0 bases short, with 10 bases between. The CDR3 runs 14 residues. The CDR3 reads CAIRKQGSTDTQYF. CDR3 sequence (DNA): TGTGCCATCAGGAAACAGGGAAGCACAGATACGCAGTATTTT.

In its sample, this clonotype was seen a few times. The chain couples TRBV7-9 to TRBJ2-7; 8 bases agree with TRBD1. The V segment lost 5 bases and the J segment 2 bases; nucleotides outside the gene matches: 5. The V gene's germline CDR1 is SEHNR and CDR2 FQNEAQ (reference sequence). The CDR3 runs to 14 residues. The CDR3 region is CASSMTGVTYEQYF. The CDR3 region has the DNA TGTGCCAGCAGCATGACAGGGGTAACCTACGAGCAGTACTTC.

At least ten counts were recorded for this clonotype. V gene TRBV3-1 combines with J gene TRBJ2-1; 11 nucleotides match TRBD2. Germline CDR1 is LGHDT and CDR2 is YNNKEL (reference sequence). After removal of 2 bases from V and 2 bases from J, the junction contained 5 bases not matched to a gene. The CDR3 is made up of 17 amino acids. The CDR3 loop reads CASSQNPSGRTYNEQFF. In DNA form, the CDR3 reads TGTGCCAGCAGCCAAAACCCTAGCGGGAGGACCTACAATGAGCAGTTCTTC.

The sample holds many counts of this clonotype. The chain recombines TRBV4-2 with TRBJ2-4, with D possibly matching TRBD1 (5 bases). Trimming removed 0 bases at V and 6 bases at J, with 9 bases between. CDR1 is LGHNA and CDR2 is YNFKEQ in the germline V gene. This CDR3 is built from 14 residues. The CDR3 DNA reads as TGTGCCAGCAGCCAAGATGGGGCCCGAAACATTCAGTACTTC. Amino acid sequence: CASSQDGARNIQYF.

The chain joins TRBV29-1 to TRBJ2-7; no firm D call. The CDR3 extends over 15 amino acids. Trimming removed 0 bases from V and 4 bases from J, with 16 bases in between. CDR1 is SQVTM and CDR2 is ANQGSEA in the germline V gene. The CDR3 protein is CSVEDRTRLSYEQYF. CDR3 coding DNA: TGCAGCGTTGAAGATAGAACAAGATTATCTTACGAGCAGTACTTC.

Only a few counts were recorded for this clonotype. The chain links TRBV5-5 to TRBJ2-7; 8 nucleotides agree with TRBD1. There are 14 residues in the CDR3. J was trimmed by 6 bases and V by 4 bases; bases with no gene match: 9. From germline, CDR1 is SGHKS and CDR2 YYEKEE (reference sequence). CDR3 region: CASSPGDRSPEQYF. In nucleotides, the CDR3 is TGTGCCAGCAGCCCGGGGGACAGGTCCCCCGAGCAGTACTTC.